This T cell receptor (beta chain) emerged from a study of shared clonotypes between healthy human individuals. The germline gives CDR1 SNHLY, CDR2 FYNNEI. V was pared by 3 bases and J by 2 bases, with 11 bases between. CDR3 length: 14 residues. None of the donors, who were healthy HIV-negative adults, had recently had acute infections or vaccinations. Nashville, Tennessee was home to all donors, who were Caucasian adults. Per the original methods: With immunoSEQ giving junction-only sequences and no quality scores, filtering differed. Method: immunoSEQ multiplex PCR; TCRdb's copy keeps in-frame clones and lacks some. That table supplies the V and J calls and clone size; D and trimming were determined from the DNA. The sample has 490,000 or so clones, about three quarters seen once.

The chain joins TRBV2 to TRBJ2-7; no firm D call. The clonotype was recovered from a woman in her thirties or forties in good health. Some clones in this sample may be carry-over from other donors' samples. The sequencing input was PBMCs. The CDR3 DNA follows: TGTGCCAGCAGTGAGGGGTCGGCTCCCTACGAGCAGTACTTC. It yields the protein CASSEGSAPYEQYF.